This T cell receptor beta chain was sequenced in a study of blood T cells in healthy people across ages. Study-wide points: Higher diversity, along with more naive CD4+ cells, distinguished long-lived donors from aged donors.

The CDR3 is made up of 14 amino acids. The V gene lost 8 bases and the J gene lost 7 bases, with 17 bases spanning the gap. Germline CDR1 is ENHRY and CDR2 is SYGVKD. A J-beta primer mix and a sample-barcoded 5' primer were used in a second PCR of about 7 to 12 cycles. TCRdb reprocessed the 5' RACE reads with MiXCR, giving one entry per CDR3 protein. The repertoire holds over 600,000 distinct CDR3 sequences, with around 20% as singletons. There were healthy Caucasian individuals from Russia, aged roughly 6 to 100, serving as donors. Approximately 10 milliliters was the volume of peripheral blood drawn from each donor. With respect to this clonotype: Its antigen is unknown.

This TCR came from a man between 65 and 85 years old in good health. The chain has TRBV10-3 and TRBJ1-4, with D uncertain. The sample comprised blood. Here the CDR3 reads CAIGPGGGGEKLFF. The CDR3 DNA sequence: TGTGCCATCGGGCCTGGAGGAGGCGGTGAAAAACTGTTTTTT.